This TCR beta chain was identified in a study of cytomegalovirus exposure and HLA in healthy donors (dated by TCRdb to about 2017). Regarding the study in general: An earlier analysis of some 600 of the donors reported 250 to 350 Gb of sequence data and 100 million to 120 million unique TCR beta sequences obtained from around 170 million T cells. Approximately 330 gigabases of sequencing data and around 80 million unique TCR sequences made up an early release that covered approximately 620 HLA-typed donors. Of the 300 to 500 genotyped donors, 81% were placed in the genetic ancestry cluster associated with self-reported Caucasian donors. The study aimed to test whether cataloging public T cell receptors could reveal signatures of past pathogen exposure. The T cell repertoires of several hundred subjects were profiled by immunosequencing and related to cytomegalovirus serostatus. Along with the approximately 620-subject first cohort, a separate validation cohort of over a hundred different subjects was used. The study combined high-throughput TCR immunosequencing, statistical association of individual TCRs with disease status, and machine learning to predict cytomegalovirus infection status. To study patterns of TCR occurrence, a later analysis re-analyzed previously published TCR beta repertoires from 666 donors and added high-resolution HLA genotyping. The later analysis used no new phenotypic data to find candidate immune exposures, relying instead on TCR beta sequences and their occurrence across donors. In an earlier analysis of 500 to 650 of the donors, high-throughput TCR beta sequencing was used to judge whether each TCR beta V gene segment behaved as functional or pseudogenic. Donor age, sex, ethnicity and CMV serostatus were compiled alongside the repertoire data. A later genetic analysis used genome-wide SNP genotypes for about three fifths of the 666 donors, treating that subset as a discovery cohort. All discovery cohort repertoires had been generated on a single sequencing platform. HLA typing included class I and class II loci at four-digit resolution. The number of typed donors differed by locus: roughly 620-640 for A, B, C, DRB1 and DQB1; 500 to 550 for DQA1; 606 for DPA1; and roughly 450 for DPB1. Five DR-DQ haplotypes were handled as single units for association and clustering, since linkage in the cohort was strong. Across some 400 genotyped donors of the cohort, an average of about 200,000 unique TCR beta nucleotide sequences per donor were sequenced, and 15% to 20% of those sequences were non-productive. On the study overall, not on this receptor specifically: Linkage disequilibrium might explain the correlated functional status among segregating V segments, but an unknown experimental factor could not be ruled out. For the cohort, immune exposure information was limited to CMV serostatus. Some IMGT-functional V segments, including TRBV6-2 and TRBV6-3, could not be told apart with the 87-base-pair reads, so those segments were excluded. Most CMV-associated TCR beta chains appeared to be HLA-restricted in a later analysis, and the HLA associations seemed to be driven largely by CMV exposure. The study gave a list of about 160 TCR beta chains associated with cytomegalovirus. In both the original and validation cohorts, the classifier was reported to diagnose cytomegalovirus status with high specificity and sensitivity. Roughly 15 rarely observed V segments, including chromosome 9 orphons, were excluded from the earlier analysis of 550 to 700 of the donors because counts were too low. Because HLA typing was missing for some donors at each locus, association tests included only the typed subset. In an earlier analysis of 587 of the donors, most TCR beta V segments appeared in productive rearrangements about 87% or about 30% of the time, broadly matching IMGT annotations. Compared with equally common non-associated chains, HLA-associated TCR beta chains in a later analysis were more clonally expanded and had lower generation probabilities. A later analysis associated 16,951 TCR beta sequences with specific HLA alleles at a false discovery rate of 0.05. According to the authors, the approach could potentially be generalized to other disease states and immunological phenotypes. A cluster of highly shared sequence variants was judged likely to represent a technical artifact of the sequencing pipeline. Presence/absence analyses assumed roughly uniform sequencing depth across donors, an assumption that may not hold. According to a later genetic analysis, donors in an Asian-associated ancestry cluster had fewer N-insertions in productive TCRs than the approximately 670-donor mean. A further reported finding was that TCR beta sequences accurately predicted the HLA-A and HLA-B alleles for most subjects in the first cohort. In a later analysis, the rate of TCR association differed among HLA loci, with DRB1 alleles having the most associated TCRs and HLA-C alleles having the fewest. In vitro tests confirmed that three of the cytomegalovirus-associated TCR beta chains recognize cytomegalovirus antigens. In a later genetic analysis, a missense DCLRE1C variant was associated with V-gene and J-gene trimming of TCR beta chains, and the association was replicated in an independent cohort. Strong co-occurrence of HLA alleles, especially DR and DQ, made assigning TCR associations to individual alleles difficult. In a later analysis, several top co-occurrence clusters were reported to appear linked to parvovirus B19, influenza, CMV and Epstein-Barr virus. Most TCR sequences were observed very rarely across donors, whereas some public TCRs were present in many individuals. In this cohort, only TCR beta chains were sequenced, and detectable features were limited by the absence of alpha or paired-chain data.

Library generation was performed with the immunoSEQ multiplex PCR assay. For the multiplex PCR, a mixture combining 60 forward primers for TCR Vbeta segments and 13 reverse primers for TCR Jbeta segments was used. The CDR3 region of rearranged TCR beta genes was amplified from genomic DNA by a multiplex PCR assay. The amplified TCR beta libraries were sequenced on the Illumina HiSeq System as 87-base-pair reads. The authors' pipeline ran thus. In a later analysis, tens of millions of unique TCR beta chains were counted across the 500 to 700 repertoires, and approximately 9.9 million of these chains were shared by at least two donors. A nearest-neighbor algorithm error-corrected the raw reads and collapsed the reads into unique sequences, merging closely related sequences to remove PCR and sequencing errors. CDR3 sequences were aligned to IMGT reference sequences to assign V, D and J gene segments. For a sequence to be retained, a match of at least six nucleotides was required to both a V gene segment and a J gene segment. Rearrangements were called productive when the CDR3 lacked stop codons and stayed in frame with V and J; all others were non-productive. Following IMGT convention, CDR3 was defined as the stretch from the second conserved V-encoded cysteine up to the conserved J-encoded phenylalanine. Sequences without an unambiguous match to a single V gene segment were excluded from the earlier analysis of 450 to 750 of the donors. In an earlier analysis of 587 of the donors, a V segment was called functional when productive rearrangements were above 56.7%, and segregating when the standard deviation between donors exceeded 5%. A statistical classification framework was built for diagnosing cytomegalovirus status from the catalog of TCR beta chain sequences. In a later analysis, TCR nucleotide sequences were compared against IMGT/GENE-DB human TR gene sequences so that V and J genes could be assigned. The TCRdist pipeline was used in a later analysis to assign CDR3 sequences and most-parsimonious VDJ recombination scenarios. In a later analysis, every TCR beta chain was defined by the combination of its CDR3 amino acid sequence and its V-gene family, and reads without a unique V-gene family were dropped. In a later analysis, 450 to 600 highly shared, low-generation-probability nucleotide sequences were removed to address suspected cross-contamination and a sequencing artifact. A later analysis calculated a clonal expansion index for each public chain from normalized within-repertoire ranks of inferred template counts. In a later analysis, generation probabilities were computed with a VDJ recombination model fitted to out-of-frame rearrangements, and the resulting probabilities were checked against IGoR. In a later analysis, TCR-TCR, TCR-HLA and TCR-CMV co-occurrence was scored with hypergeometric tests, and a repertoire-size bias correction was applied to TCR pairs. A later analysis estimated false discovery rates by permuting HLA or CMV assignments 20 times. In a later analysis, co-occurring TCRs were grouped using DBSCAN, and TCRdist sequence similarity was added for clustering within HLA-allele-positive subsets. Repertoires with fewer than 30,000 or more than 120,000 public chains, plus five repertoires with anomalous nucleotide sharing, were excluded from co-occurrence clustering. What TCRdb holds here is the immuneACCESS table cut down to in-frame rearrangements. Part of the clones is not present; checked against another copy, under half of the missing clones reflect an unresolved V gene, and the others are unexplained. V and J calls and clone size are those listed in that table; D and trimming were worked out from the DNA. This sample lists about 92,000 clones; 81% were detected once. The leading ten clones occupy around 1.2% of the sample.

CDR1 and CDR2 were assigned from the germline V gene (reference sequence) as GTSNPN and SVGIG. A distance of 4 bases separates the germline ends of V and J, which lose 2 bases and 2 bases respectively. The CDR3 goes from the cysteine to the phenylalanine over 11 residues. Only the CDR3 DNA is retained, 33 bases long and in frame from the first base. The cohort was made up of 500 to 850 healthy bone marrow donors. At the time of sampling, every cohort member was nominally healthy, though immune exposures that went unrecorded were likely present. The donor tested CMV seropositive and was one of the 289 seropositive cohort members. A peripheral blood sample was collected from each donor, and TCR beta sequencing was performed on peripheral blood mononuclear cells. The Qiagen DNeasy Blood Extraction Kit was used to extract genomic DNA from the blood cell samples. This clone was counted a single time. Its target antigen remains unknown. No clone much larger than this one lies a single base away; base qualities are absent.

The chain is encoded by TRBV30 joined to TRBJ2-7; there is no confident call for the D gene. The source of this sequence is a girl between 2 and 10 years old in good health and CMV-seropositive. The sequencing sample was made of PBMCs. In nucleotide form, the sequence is TGTGCCTGGAGTTCCGCCTACGAGCAGTACTTC. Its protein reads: CAWSSAYEQYF. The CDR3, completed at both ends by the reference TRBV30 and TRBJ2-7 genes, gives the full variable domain SQTIHQWPATLVQPVGSPLSLECTVEGTSNPNLYWYRQAAGRGLQLLFYSVGIGQISSEVPQNLSASRPQDRQFILSSKKLLLSDSGFYLCAWSSAYEQYFGPGTRLTVT.